This T cell receptor beta chain was sequenced during a study of shared clonotypes between healthy human individuals (dated by TCRdb to about 2020). About the study as a whole: Two women and three men aged 18 to 49 years were included in the cohort. For each donor, three plates each were used for CD4 naive and CD4 memory, two plates were used for CD8 naive, and one plate was used for CD8 memory. Blood TCR repertoires of about 5 healthy adults were deeply sequenced to estimate repertoire size and the extent of clonotype sharing between individuals. Different laboratories and diverse techniques were used to prepare libraries and sequence TCR repertoires, to increase sequencing depth and limit assay-specific biases. Between about 0.94 and 8.9 billion PBMCs per donor were obtained by leukapheresis. Study-level results and caveats: Because the study included a small number of donors, the genetic and exposure-history diversity represented was limited. Compared with non-shared clonotypes, the clonotypes found in all four sorted-subset donors had higher generation probabilities. Across four donors, about 5.2% of naive CD4, around 3.5% of naive CD8, roughly 2.3% of memory CD4, and 0.4% to 0.45% of memory CD8 clonotypes were shared. Naive subsets generally had larger estimated clonotype richness than memory subsets. Sampling was limited to blood, and TCR repertoires in tissue likely differ from TCR repertoires in blood. Pairwise subsampling led to the expectation that sequencing depth would affect the degree of clonotype sharing among donors. Rarefaction of sorted-subset datasets indicated incomplete sequencing despite the large sequencing depth.

This clone was observed once. There is no known antigen for this receptor. It has no much larger one-base neighbor in the sample; base qualities were not kept. The CDR3 goes from the cysteine to the phenylalanine over 15 residues. Just the 45-base CDR3 DNA is kept, in frame starting at base 1. V loses 4 bases of germline sequence and J loses 1 base, and the interval between the two ends is 13 bases. CDR1 and CDR2, per the germline V gene (reference sequence), are SEHNR and FQNEAQ. Donors were healthy HIV-negative adults with no recently reported acute infections or vaccinations. All donors were Caucasian adults living in Nashville, Tennessee, USA. CD4+ T cells were enriched through magnetic negative selection, after which naive cells were positively selected on CD45RA and the remaining negative fraction served as the memory subset. After blood collection by leukapheresis, PBMCs were isolated using Ficoll-Histopaque density gradient centrifugation and then cryopreserved in the vapor phase of liquid nitrogen. Purity and quantity of every magnetically sorted T cell population were checked by analytical flow cytometry. From each sorted fraction, genomic DNA was isolated and quantified by UV absorbance on a Nanodrop 2000c.

Using the deep immunoSEQ assay, TCR CDR3 regions were amplified from genomic DNA by multiplex PCR. For each cell subset, the extracted genomic DNA was distributed evenly across all wells of several immunoSEQ 96-well plates, and each plate served as one replicate. For sorted subsets, roughly 200 ng of genomic DNA, equivalent to some 33,000 T cell genomes, went into each replicate PCR. Purified libraries were quantified with a Qubit 3.0 fluorometer, sized on a Bioanalyzer 2100, and re-quantified with the KAPA Library Quantification kit. Each immunoSEQ 96-well plate was sequenced on its own single-read 150-cycle Illumina NextSeq 550 flow cell. Per the original workflow: The immunoSEQ output contained only junctional sequences without quality scores, so filtering could not match that applied to full-length reads. To assign V/J genes and CDR3, sequences were annotated using PyIR, a Python wrapper for IgBLAST v1.9, with IMGT germline references. Reads were filtered out if the reads had weak V/J assignments (E-value above 1e-6), no CDR3, stop codons, out-of-frame junctions, or ambiguous translated residues. V3J clonotypes were defined by identical inferred V gene, J gene, and CDR3 amino acid sequence. To compute the percentage overlap between repertoires, the number of shared unique clonotypes was divided by the size of the smaller repertoire. Repertoire richness was assessed with RTK rarefaction, the Chao1 estimator, and Recon v2.1 estimates of unobserved clonotypes. OLGA was used to compute generation probabilities for all TCRbeta clonotypes that the gDNA method yielded from a few donors. TCRdb stores this immuneACCESS table with in-frame sequences only. Part of the clones is absent; in the studies checked, under half of the shortfall reflects unresolved V genes, and no reason is known for the rest. The D gene and trimming were derived from the DNA, and the V and J assignments and clone size from that table. The sample profile shows around 940,000 clones; approximately 80% of them were found once. The leading ten clones occupy 1.5% of the sample.

The source is a man between 18 and 35 years old in good health. Sequencing was performed on memory CD4+ T cells sorted from blood. The sample's cell subset or site label is to be understood as: CD45RA-negative fraction. The chain joins TRBV7-9 to TRBJ2-5; the D segment might be TRBD1 or TRBD2, since each matches 5 bases. The DNA sequence follows: TGTGCCAGCAGCTCCAGTGGGGGAGCCCAAGAGACCCAGTACTTC. This is translated as CASSSSGGAQETQYF.